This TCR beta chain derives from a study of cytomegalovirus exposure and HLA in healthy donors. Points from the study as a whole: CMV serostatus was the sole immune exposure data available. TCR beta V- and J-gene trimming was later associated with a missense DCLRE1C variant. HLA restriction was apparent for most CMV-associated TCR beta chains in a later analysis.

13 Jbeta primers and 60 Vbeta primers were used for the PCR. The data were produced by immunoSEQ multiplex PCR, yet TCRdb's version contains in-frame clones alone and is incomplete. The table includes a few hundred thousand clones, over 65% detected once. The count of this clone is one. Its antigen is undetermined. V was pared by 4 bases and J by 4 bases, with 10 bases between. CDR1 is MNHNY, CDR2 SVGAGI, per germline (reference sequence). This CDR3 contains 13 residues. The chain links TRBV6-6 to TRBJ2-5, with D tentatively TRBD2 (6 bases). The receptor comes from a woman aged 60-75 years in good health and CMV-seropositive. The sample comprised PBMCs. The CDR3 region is CASSWLGGETQYF. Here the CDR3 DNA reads TGTGCCAGCAGTTGGTTGGGGGGAGAGACCCAGTACTTC.